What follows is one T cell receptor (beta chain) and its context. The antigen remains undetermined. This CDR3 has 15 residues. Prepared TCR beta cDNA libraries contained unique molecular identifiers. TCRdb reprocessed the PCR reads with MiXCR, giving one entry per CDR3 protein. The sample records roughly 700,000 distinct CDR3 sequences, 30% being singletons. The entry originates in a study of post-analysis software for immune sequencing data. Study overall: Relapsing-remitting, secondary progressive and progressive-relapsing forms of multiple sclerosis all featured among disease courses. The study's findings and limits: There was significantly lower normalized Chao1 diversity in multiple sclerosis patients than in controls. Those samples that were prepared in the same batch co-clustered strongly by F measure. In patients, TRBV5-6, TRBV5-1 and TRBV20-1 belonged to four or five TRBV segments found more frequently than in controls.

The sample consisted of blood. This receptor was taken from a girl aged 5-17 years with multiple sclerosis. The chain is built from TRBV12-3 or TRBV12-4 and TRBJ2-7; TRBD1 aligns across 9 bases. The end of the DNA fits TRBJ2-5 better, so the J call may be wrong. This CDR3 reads CASSRSQGAGETQYF. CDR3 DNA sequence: TGTGCCAGCAGCCGCTCACAGGGGGCCGGCGAGACCCAGTACTTC.